This T cell receptor beta chain was sequenced for a study of regulatory T cells in long-lasting Graves disease (dated by TCRdb to the early 2020s). With regard to the full study: In the newly diagnosed Graves' disease group, patients had been taking antithyroid drugs for less than 3 months. Persistent Graves' disease patients were compared with newly diagnosed Graves' disease patients by peripheral blood TCR sequencing and RNA sequencing. The study was conducted in China and was registered as a clinical trial. A total of 35 or so samples were covered by TCR sequencing, comprising around 13 persistent and approximately 20 newly diagnosed Graves' disease patients. Overall study results and their limits: More public clonotypes were shared among persistent patients (roughly 2,700) than among newly diagnosed patients (966). Compared with newly diagnosed patients, persistent Graves' disease patients had lower TCR Shannon entropy and fewer highly expanded clones, which suggests clonal expansion. Preferential use of TRBV28, TRBJ1-2 and TRBJ2-5 was observed in persistent disease, whereas TRBV20-1 and TRBJ2-1 were favored in newly diagnosed disease. The authors acknowledged the small sample size as a limitation that may reduce accuracy. Sequencing and analysis were restricted to the TCR beta chain. The study examined only peripheral blood because the primary lesion, thyroid tissue, could not be accessed.

This clonotype was seen a few times. Its target antigen remains unknown. No much larger clone is present one base from it, and per-base qualities are unavailable. The receptor library was made with multiplex PCR. Sequencer: Illumina HiSeq 4000. TCR beta libraries were built with iRepertoire HTBI primers and Arm-PCR amplification of CDR3 regions. Before sequencing, the PCR products went through gel purification. Concerning the study's data processing: Across samples, fewer than 70 TRBV and over 11 TRBJ segments were identified and used for gene usage analysis of CDR3 amino acid clonotypes. COPE and FqMerger were used to merge filtered high-quality paired reads into contigs. BLAST was used to align contigs to IMGT TRBV, TRBD and TRBJ reference genes, and CDR3 was defined according to IMGT. Any clonotype with a frequency above 0.1% was classified as a highly expanded clone. Shannon entropy served as the measure of repertoire diversity, while the Gini coefficient captured V-J evenness. A clonotype was considered public if more than one individual shared it. TCRdb trimmed public reads at Q25 via fastp, called clones via MiXCR and kept in-frame beta chains. One record per CDR3 amino acid sequence lists the most common genes and DNA. These V and J calls originate from TCRdb's pipeline instead of the authors' own analysis. The sample table lists a few hundred thousand distinct CDR3 sequences, roughly 15% of them with a count of one. Around 20% of the sample comes from the top ten.

Trimming at the junction amounts to 7 bases on V and 4 bases on J, and the germline ends lie 11 bases apart. According to the germline V gene, CDR1 reads MNHNS and CDR2 reads SASEGT. The CDR3 holds 13 amino acids from the cysteine to the phenylalanine. The DNA shown is the 39-base CDR3, in frame from base 1. In light of the paper, this sample's time point label describes: newly diagnosed GD, antithyroid drugs for less than 3 months. For both TCR sequencing and RNA sequencing, RNA was extracted from PBMCs in TRIzol. The diagnosis of Graves' disease followed American Thyroid Association guidelines. The patients came from an endocrinology department in Xi'an, China. Each patient gave about 9.1 milliliters of peripheral blood, collected in an EDTA anticoagulant tube. Ficoll Paque Plus density gradient separation was used to isolate PBMCs, and no further T cell sorting was done. RNA quality was checked with an Agilent 2100 Bioanalyzer and agarose gel, and concentration with a NanoDrop 2000.

The same data also contributed to another study, on T cells in Graves' hyperthyroidism and ophthalmopathy. The second study reports: Graves' hyperthyroidism was defined as stable when no progression to ophthalmopathy occurred over 18 months of follow-up. The hyperthyroidism patients were between 18 and 65 years old and newly diagnosed, with a disease duration of less than 2 months. Any patient with an uncontrolled infection, another autoimmune disease, pregnancy or lactation was excluded. Diagnoses were established on the basis of clinical symptoms, serum thyroxine and TRAb, thyroid ultrasound, and orbital computed tomography. The TCR CDR3 was subjected to a first round of RT-PCR using the HTBI primer set and the Qiagen OneStep RT-PCR kit. Most expanded thyroid clonotypes (frequency above 0.001) were also found in blood, which suggests that blood repertoires may mirror thyroid immune responses. A 13 V-J signature model separated ophthalmopathy from stable hyperthyroidism, with about 88% sensitivity and roughly 84% specificity in cross-validation and 80%/75% in testing. During validation, the model predicted progression to ophthalmopathy a median of approximately 7 months ahead of onset, with almost 71% sensitivity and about 72% specificity. A discovery cohort of approximately 97 patients, 43 with Graves' ophthalmopathy and 57 with stable Graves' hyperthyroidism, was used to find distinguishing TCR V-J signatures. Whether ophthalmopathy could be predicted prospectively was tested in an independent validation cohort made up of about 18 hyperthyroidism patients plus 17 patients who later progressed to ophthalmopathy. The approximately 100 discovery patients were divided at random into training and test sets in a 7:3 ratio. In several Graves' hyperthyroidism patients, the study also compared T-cell repertoires from thyroid tissue with T-cell repertoires from blood. Following sampling, methimazole starting at 30 mg daily was given to hyperthyroidism patients, and high-dose intravenous methylprednisolone was given to ophthalmopathy patients. Libraries were constructed in a second round of multiplex PCR, after which size selection and purification were performed. Sequencing of the libraries was done on an Illumina HiSeq2000 using paired-end 100 bp reads. SOAPnuke was used to process the raw data, removing reads that contained adapters or uncalled bases, had a mean Phred below 15, or lacked an exact match to the constant primer or identifier. High-quality paired reads were merged using COPE v1.2.5, and each unique nucleotide sequence was defined as a clonotype. MiTCR v1.1 was used to align clonotypes to the IMGT TRBV, TRBD and TRBJ reference segments. The analysis was restricted to V-J combinations with a frequency above 0.0001, which together covered just over 99% of the repertoires. A TCS score was defined as the ratio of F50 (clonal expansion) to E x V (chaos), with BLOSUM62-based TCRdist applied between CDR3 peptides within each V-J. Welch's t-statistics and random forest reduced some 510 V-J features to 13, which were used in a naive Bayes classifier (R e1071). Sample size was not statistically predetermined, and blinding of investigators to group allocation was not performed. The paper describes TCR Vbeta CDR3 sequencing of 120 to 150 peripheral blood samples, made up of roughly 45 ophthalmopathy patients, 70 to 80 hyperthyroidism patients and roughly 17 progressor patients.

The rearrangement combines TRBV6-1 with TRBJ1-5; the D gene is perhaps TRBD1, on 6 matching bases. The input for sequencing was peripheral blood mononuclear cells (PBMCs), taken at new diagnosis, from a patient treated with antithyroid drugs. This TCR was sampled from a woman between 18 and 29 years old with Graves disease. Donor details come from another sample of the same person, matched by shared clones. Read as DNA, the sequence is TGTGCCAGCAAAGGGGGGGCTAATCAGCCCCAGCATTTT. Translated, it reads CASKGGANQPQHF.